The 8 T cell receptor beta chains below all came from one sample that was sequenced in a study of T cells after yellow fever vaccination. MiXCR was run by TCRdb on the 5' RACE reads, yielding one entry per CDR3 protein. The sample carries hundreds of thousands of distinct CDR3 sequences, roughly 7.5% recorded once. Sequenced here: PBMCs, sampled around 45 days after the first yellow fever vaccination. Every receptor here comes from a man aged 18 to 30 who received the YFV17D yellow fever vaccine.

This clonotype has just a few counts. This chain uses TRBV11-2 with TRBJ2-3; TRBD2 matches 8 bases. Per the germline V gene, CDR1 is SGHAT and CDR2 is FQNNGV. The CDR3 runs to 15 residues. The V gene end was trimmed by 2 bases and the J gene end by 1 base; junction bases not matched to a gene: 2. DNA for the CDR3: TGTGCCAGCAGCTTACGGGAGGGGGGCACAGATACGCAGTATTTT. As protein: CASSLREGGTDTQYF.

This clonotype was observed a few times. The chain joins TRBV7-2 to TRBJ1-2; the D is unclear. The germline CDR1 and CDR2 sequences are SGHTA and FQGNSA. CDR3 length equals 13 residues. Trimming stripped 5 bases from V and 8 bases from J, with 15 bases between. The CDR3 nucleotides read TGTGCCAGCAGCCTTGGTGGTACGCGGGGCTACACCTTC. Translation gives CASSLGGTRGYTF.

This clonotype was observed at least ten times. The chain uses TRBV12-3 or TRBV12-4 and TRBJ2-5; 11 bases align to TRBD1. The CDR3 is 15 residues long. J was trimmed by 5 bases and V by 6 bases; bases with no gene match: 8. CDR3 in DNA: TGTGCCAGCAGCCCCGGGACAGGGGGTCGGGAGACCCAGTACTTC. Translating it yields CASSPGTGGRETQYF.

This clonotype was seen at least ten times. The V gene is TRBV7-8, the J gene TRBJ2-1; D is perhaps TRBD2 (5 bases). CDR1 is SGHVS and CDR2 is FQNEAQ in the germline V gene. The CDR3 spans 16 residues. Between the trimmed V and J ends, which lost 5 bases and 0 bases, there was a span of 14 bases. The CDR3 here is CASSPLGGSSYNEQFF. CDR3 coding DNA: TGTGCCAGCAGCCCCCTCGGTGGGAGCTCCTACAATGAGCAGTTCTTC.

The chain carries TRBV7-9 and TRBJ1-4; D not resolved. CDR3 size: 10 residues. Trimming removed 5 bases from V and 11 bases from J, with 6 bases in between. Germline values: CDR1 SEHNR, CDR2 FQNEAQ (reference sequence). The DNA for the CDR3 is TGTGCCAGCAGCGGCCAGAAACTGTTTTTT. Its translation is CASSGQKLFF.

This chain connects TRBV20-1 to TRBJ2-1; 15 bases match TRBD2. Looked up from germline, CDR1 is DFQATT and CDR2 is SNEGSKA (reference sequence). With 7 bases clipped from V and 8 bases from J, the junction kept 6 bases outside the gene matches. The CDR3 sequence is 14 residues long. The CDR3 loop is CSEGTSGGYDEQFF. CDR3 coding DNA: TGCAGTGAGGGGACTAGCGGGGGGTACGATGAGCAGTTCTTC.

Regarding this clonotype: One junction end does not reproduce the germline sequence, and a read error may be involved. This chain joins TRBV20-1 and TRBJ2-3; D is unclear. CDR1 is DFQATT and CDR2 is SNEGSKA in the germline V gene (reference sequence). The CDR3 extends over 13 amino acids. This CDR3 reads CSARGSSRDTQYF. DNA of the CDR3: TGCAGTGCTAGAGGGAGTAGCAGAGATACGCAGTATTTT.

V is TRBV5-1 and J is TRBJ2-2, with D perhaps matching TRBD1 (6 bases). V was clipped by 3 bases and J by 4 bases, with 13 bases between them. Germline values: CDR1 SGHRS, CDR2 YFSETQ. The CDR3 contains 15 residues. In DNA, the CDR3 is TGCGCCAGCAGCTACGGACAGAGGAGCACCGGGGAGCTGTTTTTT. Translation: CASSYGQRSTGELFF.